These T cell receptor beta chains were read from a single sample in a study of cytomegalovirus exposure and HLA in healthy donors. Produced via immunoSEQ multiplex PCR; TCRdb's table is partial and in-frame only. The sample has approximately 190,000 clones; roughly four fifths are singletons. The sample taken for sequencing was PBMCs. All receptors come from a woman aged 18-29 years in good health and CMV-seronegative. Each CDR3 is given with its conserved first and last residue. D genes are given only for firm matches. The size entry is marked missing in some rows and otherwise reads once, few, many or a size class.

j_call d_call v_call clone_size cdr3_aa cdr3_nt
TRBJ1-5 TRBD1 TRBV4-1 once CASSQEAGGSPQHF TGCGCCAGCAGCCAAGAGGCAGGGGGGAGTCCCCAGCATTTT
TRBJ2-1 - TRBV9 - CASSGEGFSYNEQFF TGTGCCAGCAGCGGCGAGGGATTCTCCTACAATGAGCAGTTCTTC
TRBJ2-1 TRBD2 TRBV5-1 - CASSLGPSGSNEQFF TGCGCCAGCAGCTTGGGGCCTAGCGGGAGCAATGAGCAGTTCTTC
TRBJ2-7 TRBD2 TRBV2 few CASTKGGTRAEEQYF TGTGCCAGCACCAAGGGGGGGACTAGGGCGGAAGAGCAGTACTTC
TRBJ2-1 TRBD2 TRBV2 - CASSAGASGRGYNEQFF TGTGCCAGCAGTGCCGGGGCTAGCGGGAGGGGTTACAATGAGCAGTTCTTC
TRBJ2-3 - TRBV19 - CASSAWTGDTQYF TGTGCCAGTAGTGCATGGACGGGGGATACGCAGTATTTT
TRBJ2-5 - TRBV21-1 - CASGSRGPDLEETQYF TGTGCCAGCGGATCGCGGGGCCCAGACCTTGAAGAGACCCAGTACTTC
TRBJ1-6 TRBD1 TRBV30 - CAWELAGGAFRSPLHF TGTGCCTGGGAATTAGCAGGGGGAGCGTTTCGTTCACCCCTCCACTTT
TRBJ1-2 TRBD1 TRBV18 - CASSDGQAHGYTF TGTGCCAGCTCGGACGGACAGGCGCATGGCTACACCTTC
TRBJ1-1 TRBD1 TRBV30 - CAWSVQGGYTEAFF TGTGCCTGGAGTGTACAGGGGGGTTACACTGAAGCTTTCTTT
TRBJ2-1 - TRBV19 - CASSMVLEGGEQFF TGTGCCAGTAGTATGGTGTTGGAGGGCGGGGAGCAGTTCTTC
TRBJ1-4 - TRBV6-5 - CATTDPGEKLFF TGTGCCACCACGGACCCAGGGGAAAAACTGTTTTTT
TRBJ2-1 - TRBV14 - CASSQGTGVPYNEQFF TGTGCCAGCAGCCAAGGCACCGGGGTACCCTACAATGAGCAGTTCTTC
TRBJ2-3 - TRBV30 - CAWSPRWKDTQYF TGTGCCTGGAGTCCGAGGTGGAAGGATACGCAGTATTTT
TRBJ1-2 - TRBV9 - CASSGPAGENGYTF TGTGCCAGCAGCGGCCCGGCAGGGGAGAATGGCTACACCTTC
TRBJ1-2 TRBD1 TRBV7-9 - CASSLVSAGQTKGIYTF TGTGCCAGCAGCTTAGTCAGTGCGGGACAGACGAAAGGCATCTACACCTTC
TRBJ2-5 - TRBV7-9 medium-sized CASSLESGVGETQYF TGTGCCAGCAGCTTAGAGTCCGGGGTCGGCGAGACCCAGTACTTC
TRBJ2-6 TRBD2 TRBV5-5 few CASSLGLAGGSGANVLTF TGTGCCAGCAGCTTGGGGCTAGCGGGTGGCTCTGGGGCCAACGTCCTGACTTTC
TRBJ1-3 TRBD1 TRBV27 once CASSYTGTGAGNTIYF TGTGCCAGCAGTTACACCGGGACAGGAGCCGGAAACACCATATATTTT
TRBJ2-1 - TRBV10-2 - CASSEEFAYNEQFF TGCGCCAGCAGCGAGGAGTTTGCCTACAATGAGCAGTTCTTC
TRBJ1-4 - TRBV30 - CAWGGSAFNEKLFF TGTGCCTGGGGGGGGAGTGCATTTAATGAAAAACTGTTTTTT
TRBJ2-7 - TRBV5-4 - CASSSSYSYEQYF TGTGCCAGCAGCTCGAGCTACAGCTACGAGCAGTACTTC
TRBJ2-5 TRBD2 TRBV28 - CASSAWTSGAKTQYF TGTGCCAGCAGTGCATGGACTAGCGGGGCGAAGACCCAGTACTTC
TRBJ2-5 - TRBV20-1 - CSARDPGTQYF TGCAGTGCTAGAGACCCGGGGACCCAGTACTTC
TRBJ2-2 - TRBV6-5 - CASGKMGANTGELFF TGTGCCAGCGGTAAGATGGGGGCTAACACCGGGGAGCTGTTTTTT
TRBJ1-1 - TRBV20-1 few CSATLNLYSHF TGCAGTGCTACCCTAAACCTTTATTCCCACTTT
TRBJ2-1 - TRBV4-1 - CASSQDRLDVFHEQFF TGCGCCAGCAGCCAAGATAGACTAGATGTATTCCATGAGCAGTTCTTC
TRBJ2-1 - TRBV11-3 - CASSSYFFNEQFF TGTGCCAGCAGCTCATACTTCTTCAATGAGCAGTTCTTC